Listed here are 4 T cell receptor beta chains from one sample, sequenced in a study of blood T cell repertoires in COVID-19. Measured with immunoSEQ multiplex PCR; TCRdb has only the in-frame clones, and not every one. The sample carries roughly 670,000 clones, 80% to 90% recorded once. The sequenced sample was peripheral blood. These receptors came from a woman aged 18-30 years with acute or convalescent COVID-19.

A word on this clone: Other DNA variants within this sample encode the same CDR3. The chain is built from TRBV30 and TRBJ1-5; D may be TRBD1 (6 bases). Trimming stripped 1 base from V and 4 bases from J, with 8 bases between. Germline CDR1 is GTSNPN and CDR2 is SVGIG (reference sequence). This CDR3 region has 13 residues. The chain's CDR3 is CAWSAQGNQPQHF. CDR3 sequence (DNA): TGTGCCTGGAGTGCCCAGGGGAATCAGCCCCAGCATTTT.

This chain uses TRBV7-3 with TRBJ2-4; D gene uncertain. CDR1 is SGHTA and CDR2 is FQGTGA in the germline V gene. This CDR3 has 13 residues. The V gene lost 0 bases and the J gene lost 7 bases, with 7 bases spanning the gap. The CDR3 region has the DNA TGTGCCAGCAGCTTAACCTCCCGGAACATTCAGTACTTC. It specifies CASSLTSRNIQYF.

This clone was seen once. V gene TRBV27 combines with J gene TRBJ2-3; D might be TRBD2 (6 bases). Germline lookup yields CDR1 MNHEY and CDR2 SMNVEV (reference sequence). The CDR3 is 13 residues long. The V and J ends lost 5 bases and 6 bases respectively, with 12 bases between them. The CDR3, as DNA: TGTGCCAGCAGTCCCGGGAGAGGGGATACGCAGTATTTT. The encoded protein is CASSPGRGDTQYF.

This clone appeared a few times. The rearrangement uses TRBV7-9 and TRBJ1-4; 10 bases agree with TRBD1. The CDR3 has 16 residues. V lost 5 bases and J lost 3; bases outside the gene matches: 6. Germline CDR1 reads SEHNR; CDR2 reads FQNEAQ (reference sequence). CDR3 sequence: CASSQTGGTANEKLFF. The CDR3 DNA reads TGTGCCAGCAGCCAGACAGGGGGCACAGCTAATGAAAAACTGTTTTTT.